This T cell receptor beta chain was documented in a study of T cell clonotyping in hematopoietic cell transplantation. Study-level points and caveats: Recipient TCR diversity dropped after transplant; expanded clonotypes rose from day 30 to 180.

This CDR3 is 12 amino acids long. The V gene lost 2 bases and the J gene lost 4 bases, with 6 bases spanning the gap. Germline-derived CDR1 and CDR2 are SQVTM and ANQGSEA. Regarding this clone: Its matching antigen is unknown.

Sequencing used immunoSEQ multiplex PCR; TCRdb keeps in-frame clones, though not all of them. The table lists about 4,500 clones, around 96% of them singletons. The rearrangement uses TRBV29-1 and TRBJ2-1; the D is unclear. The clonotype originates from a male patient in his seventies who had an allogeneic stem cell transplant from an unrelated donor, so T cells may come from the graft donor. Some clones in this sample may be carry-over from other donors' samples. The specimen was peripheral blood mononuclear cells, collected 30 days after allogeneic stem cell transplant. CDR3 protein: CSVELGYNEQFF. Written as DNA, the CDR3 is TGCAGCGTTGAATTGGGGTACAATGAGCAGTTCTTC.